This T cell receptor (beta chain) was sequenced during a study of cytomegalovirus exposure and HLA in healthy donors. General study points: The HLA-A and HLA-B alleles of most subjects were reportedly predicted accurately from TCR beta sequences. The authors later linked a missense DCLRE1C variant to TCR beta V- and J-gene trimming. Follow-up analysis seemed to connect common viral pathogens with several of the most significant clusters identified.

PCR employed 60 Vbeta and 13 Jbeta primers. As originally analysed: Roughly 12 million of about 80 million unique TCR beta chains were shared, per a later count. Sequencing used immunoSEQ multiplex PCR; TCRdb keeps in-frame clones, though not all of them. Clone size and the V and J calls come from that table; the DNA yielded D and trimming. The sample includes approximately 200,000 clones, roughly four fifths of them seen just once. V was shortened by 5 bases and J by 2 bases, with 14 bases between the two germline ends. This CDR3 has 15 residues. Germline values: CDR1 MRHNA, CDR2 SNTAGT. Concerning this clone itself: As yet, its antigen is unknown.

Material: PBMCs. V gene TRBV6-4 combines with J gene TRBJ2-3, with D possibly being TRBD2 (6 bases). The TCR originated in a woman aged 30 to 39 in good health and CMV-seropositive. The DNA of the CDR3 is TGTGCCAGCAGTTATAATTTAGCGGACACAGATACGCAGTATTTT. This encodes CASSYNLADTDTQYF.